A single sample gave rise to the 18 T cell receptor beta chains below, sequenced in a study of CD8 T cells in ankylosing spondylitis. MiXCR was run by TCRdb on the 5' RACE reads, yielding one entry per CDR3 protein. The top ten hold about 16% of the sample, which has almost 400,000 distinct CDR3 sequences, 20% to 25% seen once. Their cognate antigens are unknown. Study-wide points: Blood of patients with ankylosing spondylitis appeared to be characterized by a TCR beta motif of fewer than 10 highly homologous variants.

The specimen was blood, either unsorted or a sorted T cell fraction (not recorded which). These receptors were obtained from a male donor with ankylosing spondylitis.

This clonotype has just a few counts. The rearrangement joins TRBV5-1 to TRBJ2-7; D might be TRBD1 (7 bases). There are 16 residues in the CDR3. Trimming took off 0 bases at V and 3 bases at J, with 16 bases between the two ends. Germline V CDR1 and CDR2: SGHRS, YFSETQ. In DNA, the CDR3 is TGCGCCAGCAGCTTGGTCGGGGGACAGACCTTCTACGAGCAGTACTTC. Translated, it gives CASSLVGGQTFYEQYF.

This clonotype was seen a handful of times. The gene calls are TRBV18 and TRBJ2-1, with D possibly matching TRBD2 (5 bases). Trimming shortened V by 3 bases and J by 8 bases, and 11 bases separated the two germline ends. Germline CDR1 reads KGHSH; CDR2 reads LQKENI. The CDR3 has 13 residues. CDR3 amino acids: CASSPLSVDEQFF. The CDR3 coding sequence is TGTGCCAGCTCACCGCTTAGCGTGGATGAGCAGTTCTTC.

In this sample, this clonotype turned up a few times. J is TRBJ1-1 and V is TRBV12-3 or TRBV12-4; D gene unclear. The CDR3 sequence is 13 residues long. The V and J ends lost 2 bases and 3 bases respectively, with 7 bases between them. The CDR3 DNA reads TGTGCCAGCAGTTTAACAGAAGACACTGAAGCTTTCTTT. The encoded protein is CASSLTEDTEAFF.

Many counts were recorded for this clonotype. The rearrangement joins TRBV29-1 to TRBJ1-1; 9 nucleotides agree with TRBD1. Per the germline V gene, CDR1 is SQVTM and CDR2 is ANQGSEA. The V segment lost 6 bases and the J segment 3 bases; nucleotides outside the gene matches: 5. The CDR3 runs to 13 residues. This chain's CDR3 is CSVATGGDTEAFF. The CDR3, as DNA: TGCAGCGTGGCGACAGGGGGGGACACTGAAGCTTTCTTT.

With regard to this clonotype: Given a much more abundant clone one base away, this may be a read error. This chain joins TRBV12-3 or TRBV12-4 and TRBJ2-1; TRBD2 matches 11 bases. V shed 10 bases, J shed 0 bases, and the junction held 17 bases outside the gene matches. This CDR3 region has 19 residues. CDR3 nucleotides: TGTGCCATCACCCCCTTGATTAAACTAGCGGGGGTCTCCTACAATGAGCAGTTCTTC. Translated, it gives CAITPLIKLAGVSYNEQFF.

CDR3 nucleotide sequence: TGCAGTGCCGGGAGGCCCCCTCTCTACGAGCAGTACTTC. Its translation is CSAGRPPLYEQYF. This chain joins TRBV20-1 and TRBJ2-7; 7 bases are a match to TRBD2. V gave up 6 bases and J gave up 3 bases; unmatched junction bases: 8. The CDR3 is made up of 13 amino acids. In germline, CDR1 is DFQATT, CDR2 SNEGSKA (reference sequence).

Written as DNA, the CDR3 is TGCAGTGCTAGAACCGGGGCCGGCACTGAAGCTTTCTTT. Translated: CSARTGAGTEAFF. This sequence joins TRBV20-1 and TRBJ1-1, with D maybe TRBD1 (5 bases). V lost 2 bases to trimming and J lost 4 bases, with 11 bases between them. The CDR3 has 13 residues. Germline V gives CDR1 DFQATT, CDR2 SNEGSKA (reference sequence).

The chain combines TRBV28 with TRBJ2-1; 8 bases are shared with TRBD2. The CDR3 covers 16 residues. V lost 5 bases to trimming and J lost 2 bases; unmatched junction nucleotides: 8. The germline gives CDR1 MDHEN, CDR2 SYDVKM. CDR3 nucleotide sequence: TGTGCCAGCAGTCTAGCGGGTCACTCACCCTACAATGAGCAGTTCTTC. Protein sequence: CASSLAGHSPYNEQFF. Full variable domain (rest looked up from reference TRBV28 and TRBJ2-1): DVKVTQSSRYLVKRTGEKVFLECVQDMDHENMFWYRQDPGLGLRLIYFSYDVKMKEKGDIPEGYSVSREKKERFSLILESASTNQTSMYLCASSLAGHSPYNEQFFGPGTRLTVL.

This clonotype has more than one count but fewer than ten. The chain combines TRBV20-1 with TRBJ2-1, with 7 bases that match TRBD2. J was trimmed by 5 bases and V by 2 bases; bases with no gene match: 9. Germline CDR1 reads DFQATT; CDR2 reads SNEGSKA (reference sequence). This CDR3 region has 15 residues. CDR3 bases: TGCAGTGCTAGACCTCCCGGGACTACCAACAATGAGCAGTTCTTC. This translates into CSARPPGTTNNEQFF.

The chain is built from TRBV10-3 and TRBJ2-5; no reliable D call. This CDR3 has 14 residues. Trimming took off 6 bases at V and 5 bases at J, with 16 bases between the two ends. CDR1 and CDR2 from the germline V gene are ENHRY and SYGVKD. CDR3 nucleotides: TGTGCCATCAGAGCGACTGGGGATGGGGAGACCCAGTACTTC. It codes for CAIRATGDGETQYF.

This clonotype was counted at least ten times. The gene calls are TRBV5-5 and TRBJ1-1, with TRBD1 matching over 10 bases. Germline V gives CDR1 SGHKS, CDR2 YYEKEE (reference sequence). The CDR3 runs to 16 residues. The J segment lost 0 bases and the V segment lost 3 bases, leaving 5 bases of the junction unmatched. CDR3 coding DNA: TGTGCCAGCAGCTGGGGGGACAGGGGATTGAACACTGAAGCTTTCTTT. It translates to CASSWGDRGLNTEAFF.

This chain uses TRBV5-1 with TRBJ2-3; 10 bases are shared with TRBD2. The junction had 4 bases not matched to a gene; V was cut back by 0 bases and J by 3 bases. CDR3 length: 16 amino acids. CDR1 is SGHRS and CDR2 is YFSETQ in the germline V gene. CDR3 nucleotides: TGCGCCAGCAGCTTGGGGGGGACTAGCGTGACAGATACGCAGTATTTT. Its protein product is CASSLGGTSVTDTQYF.

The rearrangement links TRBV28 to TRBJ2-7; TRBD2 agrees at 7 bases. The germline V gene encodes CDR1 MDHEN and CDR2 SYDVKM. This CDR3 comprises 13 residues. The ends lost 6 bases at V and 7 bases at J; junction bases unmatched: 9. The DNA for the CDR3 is TGTGCCAGCAGCACGACTAGCTCTCGGGAGCAGTACTTC. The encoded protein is CASSTTSSREQYF. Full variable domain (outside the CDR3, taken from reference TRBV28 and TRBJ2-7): DVKVTQSSRYLVKRTGEKVFLECVQDMDHENMFWYRQDPGLGLRLIYFSYDVKMKEKGDIPEGYSVSREKKERFSLILESASTNQTSMYLCASSTTSSREQYFGPGTRLTVT.

As DNA, the CDR3 is TGCAGTGCGAGCATAACCAAACGTGGCACAGATACGCAGTATTTT. Translating it yields CSASITKRGTDTQYF. The rearrangement uses TRBV20-1 and TRBJ2-3; D is unclear. V gave up 6 bases and J gave up 1 base, with 17 bases separating them. This CDR3 has 15 amino acids. Germline-derived CDR1 and CDR2 are DFQATT and SNEGSKA (reference sequence).

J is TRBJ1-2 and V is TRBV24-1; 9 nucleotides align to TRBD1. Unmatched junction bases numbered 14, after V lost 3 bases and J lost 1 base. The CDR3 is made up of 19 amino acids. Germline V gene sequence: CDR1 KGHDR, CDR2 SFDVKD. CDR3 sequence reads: CATSDADTGGDWINYGYTF. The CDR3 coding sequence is TGTGCCACCAGTGATGCCGATACAGGGGGCGACTGGATTAACTATGGCTACACCTTC.

CDR3 DNA sequence: TGTGCCAGCAGTGTCGTCTGGAGGGAGACCCAGTACTTC. It codes for CASSVVWRETQYF. V usage is TRBV27 and J usage is TRBJ2-5; weak D call: TRBD2 (5 bases). V lost 5 bases and J lost 5, with 12 bases in between. Germline V gives CDR1 MNHEY, CDR2 SMNVEV (reference sequence). CDR3 length: 13 residues.

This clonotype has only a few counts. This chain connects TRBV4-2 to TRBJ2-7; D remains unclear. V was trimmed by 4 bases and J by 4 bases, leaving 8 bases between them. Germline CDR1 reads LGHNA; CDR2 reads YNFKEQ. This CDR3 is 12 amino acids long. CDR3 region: CASSREQYEQYF. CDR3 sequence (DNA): TGTGCCAGCAGCCGAGAACAGTACGAGCAGTACTTC.

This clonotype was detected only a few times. This CDR3 reads CASSLSTRRSFYEQYF. CDR3 coding DNA: TGTGCCAGCAGCTTATCTACCCGACGGTCTTTCTACGAGCAGTACTTC. V gene TRBV7-2 combines with J gene TRBJ2-7; no clear D gene. The CDR3 totals 16 residues. In germline, CDR1 is SGHTA, CDR2 FQGNSA. V shed 2 bases and J shed 3 bases, with 17 bases lying between them.